The sample holds one count of the clone carrying this TCR beta chain. This CDR3 comprises 13 residues. Trimming left V 1 base short and J 10 bases short, with 16 bases between. CDR1 and CDR2 (germline): GTSNPN, SVGIG (reference sequence). This specimen belongs to a study of T cell responses to AZD1222 COVID-19 vaccine. Method: immunoSEQ multiplex PCR; TCRdb's copy keeps in-frame clones and lacks some. Of approximately 74,000 clones detected, roughly 85% appear once; the ten largest clones hold 2.9%. The rearrangement uses TRBV30 and TRBJ1-1; possible D gene TRBD1, 6 bases. This specimen was peripheral blood, taken on day 0 of AZD1222 vaccination. The receptor comes from an adult in good health. This CDR3 is CAWSAGGGIGAFF. DNA of the CDR3: TGTGCCTGGAGTGCCGGAGGGGGAATAGGAGCTTTCTTT.